The clone carrying this T cell receptor beta chain was seen a single time. The data were taken from a study of neoadjuvant nivolumab and ipilimumab in lung cancer. Sequenced by immunoSEQ multiplex PCR; TCRdb stores in-frame clones only, minus some. The sample includes about 25,000 clones, around 83% of them seen just once. Germline CDR1 and CDR2: SGHAT and FQDESV (reference sequence). V lost 5 bases and J lost 0, with 18 bases in between. The CDR3 is 17 residues long. Here the sequenced sample was tumor tissue, taken after neoadjuvant nivolumab, alone or with ipilimumab, at or shortly before surgery. V is TRBV11-1 and J is TRBJ2-3; perhaps D is TRBD1 or TRBD2 (5 bases each). This TCR derives from an adult with non-small cell lung cancer. DNA for the CDR3: TGTGCCAGCAGCACTGACGGGGCCACGGGGAGCACAGATACGCAGTATTTT. This codes for CASSTDGATGSTDTQYF.